This TCR beta chain was profiled in a study of shared clonotypes between healthy human individuals. Naive CD8 cells comprised CD45RO-negative, CCR7-positively selected cells, excluding terminally differentiated effector memory CD45RA+ cells. General study points: Estimated richness was generally greater in naive than memory subsets.

The data were produced by immunoSEQ multiplex PCR, yet TCRdb's version contains in-frame clones alone and is incomplete. In the table there are more than 600,000 clones, about 91% of which are singletons. A remark on this clone: Its specificity is unknown.

This TCR derives from a man younger than 45 in good health. The sequenced material came from naive CD8+ T cells sorted from blood.

CDR3 loop: CASKLGLAGGGYYEQYF. In DNA, the CDR3 is TGTGCCAGCAAATTGGGACTAGCGGGAGGGGGGTACTACGAGCAGTACTTC. The chain couples TRBV28 to TRBJ2-7; 16 bases fit TRBD2. The germline gives CDR1 MDHEN, CDR2 SYDVKM. V lost 7 bases and J lost 3; bases outside the gene matches: 9. The CDR3 contains 17 residues.